This TCR beta chain derives from a study of shared clonotypes between healthy human individuals. Turning to the study itself: Donors had three CD4 naive, three CD4 memory, two CD8 naive and one CD8 memory plate apiece.

Worth noting for this clone: Its antigen is as yet unknown.

Naive CD8 cells lacked CD45RO, underwent positive selection for CCR7 and left out terminally differentiated effector memory CD45RA+ cells. Germline V gene lookup returns CDR1 MGHRA and CDR2 YSYEKL. There are 15 residues in the CDR3. The germline V and J ends were trimmed by 1 base and 5 bases, with 12 bases remaining between them. TCRdb keeps only in-frame clones here, not all; method: immunoSEQ multiplex PCR. The data contain about 2 million clones, about 95% of them singletons. Findings and caveats of the study: Sharing across four donors was seen in about 5% of naive CD4 clonotypes.

This TCR derives from a young man in good health. Sample: naive CD8+ T cells sorted from blood. V usage is TRBV4-1 and J usage is TRBJ2-4; D is unclear. Here the CDR3 DNA reads TGCGCCAGCAGCCAAGGGGCAGCGACCCAAAACATTCAGTACTTC. Translated, it gives CASSQGAATQNIQYF.